The subject of this entry is one T cell receptor (beta chain). This clone's antigen is unknown. Base-call qualities are not available, and no considerably larger clone is one nucleotide away. Using the deep immunoSEQ assay, TCR CDR3 regions were amplified from genomic DNA by multiplex PCR. Genomic DNA extracted from each cell subset was distributed evenly over all wells of several immunoSEQ 96-well plates, and each plate served as one replicate. Each replicate PCR for sorted subsets received 200 ng genomic DNA, equal to around 32,000 T cell genomes. The purified libraries were quantified using a Qubit 3.0 fluorometer, sized with a Bioanalyzer 2100, and then quantified again using the KAPA Library Quantification kit. A separate single-read 150-cycle Illumina NextSeq 550 flow cell was used to sequence each immunoSEQ 96-well plate. The authors' analysis ran thus. Because the immunoSEQ output included only junctional sequences and no quality scores, the filtering could not be the same as the filtering used for full-length reads. Sequences were annotated with PyIR, a Python wrapper for IgBLAST v1.9, and V/J genes and CDR3 were assigned using IMGT germline references. Reads were filtered out if the reads had weak V/J assignments (E-value above 1e-6), no CDR3, stop codons, out-of-frame junctions, or ambiguous translated residues. V3J clonotypes were defined by identical inferred V gene, J gene, and CDR3 amino acid sequence. Percentage overlap between repertoires was calculated by dividing the number of shared unique clonotypes by the size of the smaller repertoire. Richness of each repertoire was evaluated using RTK rarefaction, the Chao1 estimator, and Recon v2.1 estimates of unobserved clonotypes. For all TCRbeta clonotypes obtained by the gDNA method from four donors, generation probabilities were computed with OLGA. TCRdb holds this immuneACCESS table with in-frame rearrangements only. Some clones are missing; in checked studies, unresolved V genes explain under half, and the rest has no known cause. That table furnishes V, J and clone size, whereas the DNA furnished D and trimming. The sample table shows about 680,000 clones, and just over 90% are seen once. The ten largest account for about 24% of the sample.

CD8 naive samples consisted of CD45RO-negative cells that were positively selected for CCR7, yielding a CD45RA+CCR7+ population without TemRA cells. The donors were healthy, HIV-negative adults with no recently reported acute infections or vaccinations. Every donor was a Caucasian adult living in Nashville, Tennessee, USA. After blood collection by leukapheresis, PBMCs were isolated using Ficoll-Histopaque density gradient centrifugation and then cryopreserved in the vapor phase of liquid nitrogen. Analytical flow cytometry was used to check the purity and quantity of every magnetically sorted T cell population. From each sorted fraction, genomic DNA was isolated and quantified by UV absorbance on a Nanodrop 2000c. These data are taken from a study of shared clonotypes between healthy human individuals (dated by TCRdb to about 2020). Regarding the complete study: The cohort included three men and two women between 18 and 49 years of age. For each donor, CD4 naive and CD4 memory were each given three plates, CD8 naive was given two plates, and CD8 memory was given one plate. Blood TCR repertoires of roughly five healthy adults were deeply sequenced to estimate repertoire size and the extent of clonotype sharing between individuals. Libraries were prepared and TCR repertoires were sequenced by different laboratories using diverse techniques, in order to increase sequencing depth and limit assay-specific biases. Leukapheresis yielded between about 0.94 and 9.5 billion PBMCs per donor. Overall study outcomes, separate from this receptor: The small number of donors limited the genetic and exposure-history diversity represented. Pairwise subsampling indicated that sequencing depth was expected to affect the degree of clonotype sharing among donors. Only blood was sampled, and tissue TCR repertoires likely differ from those in blood. Compared with non-shared clonotypes, the clonotypes found in all four sorted-subset donors had higher generation probabilities. Rarefaction of sorted-subset datasets indicated incomplete sequencing despite the large sequencing depth. Larger estimated clonotype richness was generally found for naive subsets than for memory subsets. Sharing across several donors was observed for around 5% of naive CD4, about 4% of naive CD8, over 2% of memory CD4, and over 0.3% of memory CD8 clonotypes.

V trim: 6 bases; J trim: 5 bases; unmatched bases: 15. Counted from cysteine to phenylalanine, this CDR3 has 16 amino acids. Just CDR3 DNA is preserved here, 48 bases in frame from base 1. CDR1 and CDR2 are read off the germline V gene (reference sequence) as SSHAT and FNYEAQ. Recombination connected TRBV7-7 to TRBJ2-5; 7 middle bases align to TRBD2. The sample taken for sequencing was naive CD8+ T cells sorted from blood. In light of the paper, this sample's cell subset or site label describes: CD45RA+CCR7+. This clonotype was sampled from a man aged 30-40 years in good health. The encoded CDR3 is CASREYSSGADETQYF. The bases read TGTGCCAGCAGGGAATATTCTAGCGGCGCGGACGAGACCCAGTACTTC.